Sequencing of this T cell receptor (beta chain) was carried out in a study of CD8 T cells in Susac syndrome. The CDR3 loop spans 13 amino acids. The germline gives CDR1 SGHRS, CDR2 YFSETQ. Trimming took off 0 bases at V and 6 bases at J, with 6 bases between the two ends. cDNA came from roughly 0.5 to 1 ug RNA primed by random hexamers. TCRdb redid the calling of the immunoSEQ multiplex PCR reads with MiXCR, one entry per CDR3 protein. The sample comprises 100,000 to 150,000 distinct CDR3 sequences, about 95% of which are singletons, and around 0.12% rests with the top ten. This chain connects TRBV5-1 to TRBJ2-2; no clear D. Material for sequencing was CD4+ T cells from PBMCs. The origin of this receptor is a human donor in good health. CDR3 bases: TGCGCCAGCAGCTTGGTTGTGGCCGGGGAGCTGTTTTTT. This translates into CASSLVVAGELFF.